This T cell receptor beta chain was recorded in a study of T cells in Graves' hyperthyroidism and ophthalmopathy. Amplification yielded TCR beta CDR3 regions, with RNA transcripts as the source. When the TCR CDR3 underwent first-round RT-PCR, the HTBI primer set was used. TCRdb reprocessed the multiplex PCR reads via MiXCR and lists one record per CDR3 protein. The repertoire holds approximately 430,000 distinct CDR3 sequences, 15% to 18% seen once, with just under 8% in the top ten. The CDR3 runs 13 residues. Trimming pared 8 bases from V and 3 bases from J, leaving 14 bases between. Germline CDR1 is MNHNS and CDR2 is SASEGT.

The sample consisted of blood. J is TRBJ2-7 and V is TRBV6-1; tentative D call: TRBD1 (6 bases). This sequence was found in a woman under 30 with Graves' hyperthyroidism. This chain's CDR3 is CASRKTGGYEQYF. The CDR3 DNA reads as TGTGCCAGCCGAAAGACAGGCGGCTACGAGCAGTACTTC.